This T cell receptor beta chain was recorded in a study of Tregs in tolerant kidney transplant recipients. The study's findings and limits: Donor-specific Treg expansion exceeded global Treg expansion in tolerant patients, suggesting antigen drive.

Per germline, CDR1 LGHNA and CDR2 YSLEER. Trimming cost V 6 bases and J 0 bases, with 8 bases left between them. The CDR3 sequence is 14 residues long. Sequenced by immunoSEQ multiplex PCR; TCRdb stores in-frame clones only, minus some. This table holds roughly 64,000 clones, 80% to 90% found once. Notes on this clone: What it recognizes is unknown.

Recipients received nonmyeloablative bone marrow transplants from related graft donors, with transient mixed chimerism. Unstimulated Tregs (CD4+CD25+CD127-) and CD4+CD25- non-Tregs were sorted from PBMCs. The chain recombines TRBV4-3 with TRBJ2-2; the D gene is possibly TRBD1 (6 bases). The specimen comprised CD4+ T cells from blood (PBMCs), sampled 6 months after the transplant. The source of this sequence is a human patient who received a combined kidney and bone marrow transplant. Some T cells may be transferred from the graft donor. The CDR3 region is CASRQGTNTGELFF. The DNA of the CDR3 is TGCGCCAGCAGACAGGGCACGAACACCGGGGAGCTGTTTTTT.